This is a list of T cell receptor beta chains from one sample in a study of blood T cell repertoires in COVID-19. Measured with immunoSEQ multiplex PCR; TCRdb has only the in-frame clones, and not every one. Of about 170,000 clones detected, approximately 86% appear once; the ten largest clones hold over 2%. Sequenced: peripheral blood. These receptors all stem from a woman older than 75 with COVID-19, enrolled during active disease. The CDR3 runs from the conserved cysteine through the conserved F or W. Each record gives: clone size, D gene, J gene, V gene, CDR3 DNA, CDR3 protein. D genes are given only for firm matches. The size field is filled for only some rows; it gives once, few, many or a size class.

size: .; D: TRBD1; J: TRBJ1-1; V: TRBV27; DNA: TGTGCCAGCAGTCTGCTGCCCGACAGGGCCAAGAACACTGAAGCTTTCTTT; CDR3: CASSLLPDRAKNTEAFF
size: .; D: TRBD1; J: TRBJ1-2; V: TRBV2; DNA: TGTGCCAGCAGTTCCTACAGGGGCGGGAATGGCTACACCTTC; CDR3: CASSSYRGGNGYTF
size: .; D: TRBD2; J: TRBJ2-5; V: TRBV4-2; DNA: TGTGCCAGCAGCCGGGCTAGCGGGGGAGTACAAGAGACCCAGTACTTC; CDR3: CASSRASGGVQETQYF
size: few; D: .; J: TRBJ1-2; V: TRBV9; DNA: TGTGCCAGCAGCGTAGGGAGAAGTGGCTACACCTTC; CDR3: CASSVGRSGYTF
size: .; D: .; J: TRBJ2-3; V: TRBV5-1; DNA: TGCGCCAGCAGCTTGGCGGGTCGGGCGGGTTCTAGCACAGATACGCAGTATTTT; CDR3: CASSLAGRAGSSTDTQYF
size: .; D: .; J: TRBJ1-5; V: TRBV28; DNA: TGTGCCAGCAGTTTAATTAGCCGGGATCAGCCCCAGCATTTT; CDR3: CASSLISRDQPQHF
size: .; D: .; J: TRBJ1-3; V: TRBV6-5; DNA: TGTGCCAGCAGTCCAGGGGTTGGAAACACCATATATTTT; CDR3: CASSPGVGNTIYF
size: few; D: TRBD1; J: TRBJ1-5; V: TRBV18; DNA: TGTGCCAGCTCACCCGGACAGGGGGCGGGTCAGCCCCAGCATTTT; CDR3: CASSPGQGAGQPQHF
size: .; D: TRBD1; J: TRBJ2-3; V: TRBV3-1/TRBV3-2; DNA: TGTGCCAGCAGCCAAAAATCCGTCCCGTCCGGGACAGGGGCAGATACGCAGTATTTT; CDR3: CASSQKSVPSGTGADTQYF
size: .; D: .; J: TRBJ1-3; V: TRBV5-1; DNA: TGCGCCAGCAGCAGGGGATCGGCCTCTGGAAACACCATATATTTT; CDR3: CASSRGSASGNTIYF
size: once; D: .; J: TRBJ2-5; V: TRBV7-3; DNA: TGTGCCAGCAAACAAACTGGGGCAGACCAAGAGACCCAGTACTTC; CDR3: CASKQTGADQETQYF
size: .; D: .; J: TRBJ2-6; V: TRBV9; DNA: TGTGCCAGCAGCCTGGGGGCTGACGGGGCCAACGTCCTGACTTTC; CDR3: CASSLGADGANVLTF
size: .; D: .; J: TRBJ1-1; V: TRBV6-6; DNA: TGTGCCAGCAGTTACGATAGGGGAGCTTTCTTT; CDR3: CASSYDRGAFF